A few counts support the clone carrying this TCR beta chain. The antigen is unknown. This sample was taken from a study of post-analysis software for immune sequencing data. Presence of unique molecular identifiers characterized the TCR beta cDNA libraries. TCRdb analysed the PCR reads with MiXCR anew, one entry per CDR3 protein. The repertoire holds hundreds of thousands of distinct CDR3 sequences, with around 47% as singletons. Findings and limits, study-wide: A few TRBV segments occurring more often in patients than controls included TRBV5-6, TRBV5-1 and TRBV20-1. In multiple sclerosis, normalized Chao1 diversity was significantly below that of controls.

Trimming shortened V by 6 bases and J by 6 bases, and 11 bases separated the two germline ends. Germline V gene sequence: CDR1 MNHNY, CDR2 SVGAGI (reference sequence). The CDR3 totals 12 residues. The TCR comes from a girl aged 10-17 years with multiple sclerosis. Sample: blood. This sequence joins TRBV6-6 and TRBJ1-2; D may be TRBD1 (5 bases). The CDR3 loop reads CASSPRVDGYTF. In DNA, the CDR3 is TGTGCCAGCAGCCCCAGGGTTGATGGCTACACCTTC.